The 24 T cell receptor beta chains below come from one sample, sequenced in a study of blood T cell repertoires in COVID-19. Generated by immunoSEQ multiplex PCR, the TCRdb table keeps only in-frame clones and is missing some. This table has roughly 380,000 clones, 89% appearing once. Sequencing was performed on peripheral blood. These receptors all come from a woman in her fifties or sixties with COVID-19, enrolled during active disease.

V is TRBV9 and J is TRBJ2-3; 13 bases are shared with TRBD2. The CDR3 sequence is 16 residues long. V was pared by 4 bases and J by 7 bases, with 9 bases of the junction left unmatched. Germline values: CDR1 SGDLS, CDR2 YYNGEE. In DNA form, the CDR3 reads TGTGCCAGCAGCAAAACTAGCGGGGGGGCGATTTATACGCAGTATTTT. Residues: CASSKTSGGAIYTQYF.

The rearrangement uses TRBV10-2 and TRBJ1-3; D possibly corresponds to TRBD1 (5 bases). There are 16 residues in the CDR3. Deletions cut 2 bases from V and 0 bases from J, with 11 bases between. Germline loops: CDR1 WSHSY, CDR2 SAAADI. DNA of the CDR3: TGCGCCAGCAGTGAGACAGGCCCCCTCTCTGGAAACACCATATATTTT. Protein sequence: CASSETGPLSGNTIYF.

V gene TRBV5-4 combines with J gene TRBJ2-7; tentatively, D is TRBD2 (7 bases). This CDR3 is 12 amino acids long. CDR1 is SGHNT, CDR2 YYREEE, per germline (reference sequence). Trimming left V 9 bases short and J 6 bases short, with 16 bases between. The DNA for the CDR3 is TGTGCCACAGGGGCATCGGGAGGCGAGCAGTACTTC. Its protein is CATGASGGEQYF.

The chain carries TRBV9 and TRBJ1-6, with TRBD1 as a possible D gene (5 bases). The CDR3 length is 15 residues. CDR1 is SGDLS and CDR2 is YYNGEE in the germline V gene. Trimming stripped 4 bases from V and 7 bases from J, with 15 bases between. The CDR3 region has the DNA TGTGCCAGCAGCCACGGCAGGGCAGGCAATTCACCCCTCCACTTT. As protein: CASSHGRAGNSPLHF.

V and J are TRBV11-2 and TRBJ2-5; 7 nucleotides align to TRBD1. V lost 4 bases and J lost 4; bases outside the gene matches: 12. The CDR3 totals 16 residues. The germline CDR1 and CDR2 sequences are SGHAT and FQNNGV. The CDR3 nucleotides are TGTGCCAGCAGCTCATCGGGTTCGAGACAGGGAGAGACCCAGTACTTC. Its translation: CASSSSGSRQGETQYF.

The chain has TRBV4-1 and TRBJ2-7; 7 bases are a match to TRBD2. This CDR3 is 16 amino acids long. The germline V gene encodes CDR1 MGHRA and CDR2 YSYEKL. The V segment lost 1 base and the J segment 3 bases; nucleotides outside the gene matches: 9. CDR3 DNA sequence: TGCGCCAGCAGCCAAGCCCTGCTAGCGGATGACTACGAGCAGTACTTC. It is translated as CASSQALLADDYEQYF.

The chain uses TRBV6-2 or TRBV6-3 and TRBJ2-2; a weak D match, TRBD2 (5 bases). The CDR3 totals 16 residues. The germline V gene encodes CDR1 MNHEY and CDR2 SVGEGT. V was clipped by 2 bases and J by 5 bases, with 15 bases between them. The CDR3 region has the DNA TGTGCCAGCAGTTACGTTAGCCCTACGGGGACCGGGGAGCTGTTTTTT. Translating gives CASSYVSPTGTGELFF.

The chain uses TRBV6-5 and TRBJ1-4; TRBD1 might be the D (6 bases). V lost 8 bases and J lost 11, with 15 bases in between. CDR1 is MNHEY and CDR2 is SVGAGI in the germline V gene. CDR3 length: 12 residues. The CDR3 nucleotides are TGTGCCAGCGCAGGGGCTGGAGAGAAACTGTTTTTT. Protein sequence: CASAGAGEKLFF.

The chain uses TRBV7-2 and TRBJ2-7, with 8 nucleotides matching TRBD1. CDR1 is SGHTA, CDR2 FQGNSA, per germline. V dropped 1 base and J dropped 3; count of bases not matched to a gene: 8. CDR3 size: 16 residues. Here the CDR3 DNA reads TGTGCCAGCAGCTTAGTCGCACGGGACAGGCGCTACGAGCAGTACTTC. Translating it yields CASSLVARDRRYEQYF. The full variable domain, completed using reference TRBV7-2 and TRBJ2-7, is GAGVSQSPSNKVTEKGKDVELRCDPISGHTALYWYRQSLGQGLEFLIYFQGNSAPDKSGLPSDRFSAERTGGSVSTLTIQRTQQEDSAVYLCASSLVARDRRYEQYFGPGTRLTVT.

This chain connects TRBV9 to TRBJ2-1; 8 bases line up with TRBD2. CDR1 is SGDLS, CDR2 YYNGEE, per germline. The CDR3 covers 15 residues. V dropped 0 bases and J dropped 6; count of bases not matched to a gene: 5. The CDR3 sequence is CASSVVSGGPNEQFF. CDR3 coding DNA: TGTGCCAGCAGCGTAGTGAGCGGGGGACCCAATGAGCAGTTCTTC.

The chain recombines TRBV5-1 with TRBJ1-4; D is unresolved. The germline CDR1 and CDR2 sequences are SGHRS and YFSETQ. Trimming left V 4 bases short and J 1 base short, with 17 bases between. The CDR3 totals 17 residues. CDR3 sequence (DNA): TGCGCCAGCAGCGGGCAGGAATCCCTTGGAACTAATGAAAAACTGTTTTTT. It yields the protein CASSGQESLGTNEKLFF.

The J gene is TRBJ2-7, the V gene TRBV7-2; the match to TRBD1 covers 7 bases. This CDR3 contains 15 residues. In germline, CDR1 is SGHTA, CDR2 FQGNSA. Trimming removed 6 bases from V and 2 bases from J; junction bases left unmatched: 10. CDR3 in DNA: TGTGCCAGCAGACAAGGGGGCGGACAGGCCTACGAGCAGTACTTC. This encodes CASRQGGGQAYEQYF.

J is TRBJ1-1 and V is TRBV6-1; D may be TRBD1 (5 bases). V gave up 0 bases and J gave up 6 bases, with 11 bases separating them. CDR3 length: 14 amino acids. The germline gives CDR1 MNHNS, CDR2 SASEGT. The CDR3 spells CASSEARQIAEAFF. The CDR3 DNA reads TGTGCCAGCAGTGAAGCGAGACAGATAGCTGAAGCTTTCTTT.

This sequence joins TRBV6-5 and TRBJ1-5, with D unclear. The CDR3 consists of 13 residues. Trimming removed 6 bases from V and 0 bases from J, with 6 bases in between. Germline assignment: CDR1 MNHEY and CDR2 SVGAGI. The CDR3 DNA follows: TGTGCCAGCAGGCCGGTTAGCAATCAGCCCCAGCATTTT. Protein sequence: CASRPVSNQPQHF.

The chain combines TRBV28 with TRBJ1-1; 7 nucleotides match TRBD1. Trimming at V came to 10 bases and at J to 1 base, leaving 9 bases not matched to a gene. The germline V gene encodes CDR1 MDHEN and CDR2 SYDVKM. The CDR3 has 14 amino acids. In DNA, the CDR3 is TGTGCCACGACCGCCGGGACAGCGAACACTGAAGCTTTCTTT. This translates into CATTAGTANTEAFF.

This clone was seen only once. The gene calls are TRBV7-9 and TRBJ1-1; 7 positions match TRBD1. Germline V gene sequence: CDR1 SEHNR, CDR2 FQNEAQ (reference sequence). With V trimmed by 5 bases and J by 0 bases, 6 bases remained unmatched. The CDR3 totals 15 residues. The CDR3: CASSPRGQLNTEAFF. DNA for the CDR3: TGTGCCAGCAGCCCTAGGGGACAGTTGAACACTGAAGCTTTCTTT.

V and J are TRBV19 and TRBJ2-7, with 7 bases fitting TRBD1. J gave up 3 bases and V 4 bases, and 6 bases lay outside the gene matches. The CDR3 has 14 amino acids. CDR1 is LNHDA and CDR2 is SQIVND in the germline V gene (reference sequence). The CDR3 loop reads CASSKAGTVYEQYF. The CDR3 coding sequence is TGTGCCAGTAGTAAAGCCGGGACAGTCTACGAGCAGTACTTC.

This clone was counted ten times or more. This rearrangement joins TRBV29-1 to TRBJ2-7; D unresolved. This CDR3 region has 13 residues. CDR1 is SQVTM, CDR2 ANQGSEA, per germline. Trimming pared 6 bases from V and 0 bases from J, leaving 12 bases between. DNA of the CDR3: TGCAGCGTCTTCGGCGAGGTCTCCTACGAGCAGTACTTC. Translated: CSVFGEVSYEQYF.

In this sample, this clone turned up a few times. The V and J genes are TRBV7-9 and TRBJ1-1, with D possibly matching TRBD1 (6 bases). The germline V and J ends were trimmed by 2 bases and 4 bases, with 11 bases remaining between them. CDR1 and CDR2 (germline): SEHNR, FQNEAQ (reference sequence). CDR3 length: 14 residues. This CDR3 is CASSLSSGVTEAFF. CDR3 bases: TGTGCCAGCAGCTTATCTTCAGGGGTCACTGAAGCTTTCTTT.

Comment on this clone: The sample has other DNA sequences that encode this CDR3 too. V gene TRBV6-5 combines with J gene TRBJ1-2, with 9 bases lining up with TRBD1. Germline CDR1 reads MNHEY; CDR2 reads SVGAGI. Trimming took 8 bases from V and 4 from J; bases not matched to a gene: 8. This CDR3 is 14 amino acids long. CDR3 sequence: CASRRQGGGYGYTF. The CDR3 coding sequence is TGTGCCAGCCGCCGACAGGGGGGAGGCTATGGCTACACCTTC.

V is TRBV4-1 and J is TRBJ1-6; D not resolved. From germline, CDR1 is MGHRA and CDR2 YSYEKL. CDR3 length equals 15 residues. V lost 6 bases and J 5 bases, leaving 14 bases between the germline ends. CDR3 nucleotide sequence: TGCGCCAGCAGTTTAGACACGGCTAATAATTCACCCCTCCACTTT. It yields the protein CASSLDTANNSPLHF.

This chain connects TRBV4-2 to TRBJ2-7; a possible D gene is TRBD1 (5 bases). Trimming took 0 bases from V and 3 from J, leaving 9 bases between them. In germline, CDR1 is LGHNA, CDR2 YNFKEQ. The CDR3 loop spans 14 amino acids. For the CDR3, the DNA is TGTGCCAGCAGCCAAGAACAGGCAGGCTACGAGCAGTACTTC. Translation gives CASSQEQAGYEQYF.

J is TRBJ1-2 and V is TRBV6-2 or TRBV6-3; TRBD1 matches at 7 bases. This CDR3 is 14 amino acids long. V shed 2 bases and J 7 bases; nucleotides not matched to a gene: 7. Germline CDR1 reads MNHEY; CDR2 reads SVGEGT. CDR3 sequence (DNA): TGTGCCAGCAGTTACGAACAGGGGATCTCTGGCTACACCTTC. Protein: CASSYEQGISGYTF.

The chain couples TRBV5-1 to TRBJ1-6, with 8 bases matching TRBD1. The CDR3 sequence is 14 residues long. V trimming: 3 bases; J trimming: 8 bases; junction bases outside the gene matches: 4. CDR1 and CDR2 from the germline V gene are SGHRS and YFSETQ. The CDR3 DNA follows: TGCGCCAGCAGCTCACAGGGGGGAGATTCACCCCTCCACTTT. This gives the protein CASSSQGGDSPLHF.